This TCR beta chain is from a study of T cells in Graves' hyperthyroidism and ophthalmopathy. Study-wide context: Peripheral blood was drawn at first diagnosis, prior to all treatment. Study-level findings and limits: Most thyroid clonotypes expanded above 0.001 were also detected in blood.

Amplification of TCR beta CDR3 regions was performed using RNA transcripts as template. Initially, a first-round RT-PCR of the TCR CDR3 employed the HTBI primer set. TCRdb processed the multiplex PCR reads anew with MiXCR; each CDR3 protein has one entry. The sample yields roughly 630,000 distinct CDR3 sequences, around 14% seen once. This clonotype was recorded many times. Its antigen is unidentified. No progression to ophthalmopathy during 18 months of follow-up defined stable disease. Fresh 10 ml peripheral blood yielded PBMCs. Germline CDR1 and CDR2: GTSNPN and SVGIG (reference sequence). V was clipped by 2 bases and J by 3 bases, with 11 bases between them. This CDR3 is built from 13 residues.

The material sequenced was blood. The V call is TRBV30, the J call TRBJ2-7; D remains unclear. This TCR was recovered from a woman in her thirties with Graves' hyperthyroidism. The CDR3 sequence: CAWSRQADYEQYF. In DNA, the CDR3 is TGTGCCTGGAGTCGGCAGGCGGACTACGAGCAGTACTTC.